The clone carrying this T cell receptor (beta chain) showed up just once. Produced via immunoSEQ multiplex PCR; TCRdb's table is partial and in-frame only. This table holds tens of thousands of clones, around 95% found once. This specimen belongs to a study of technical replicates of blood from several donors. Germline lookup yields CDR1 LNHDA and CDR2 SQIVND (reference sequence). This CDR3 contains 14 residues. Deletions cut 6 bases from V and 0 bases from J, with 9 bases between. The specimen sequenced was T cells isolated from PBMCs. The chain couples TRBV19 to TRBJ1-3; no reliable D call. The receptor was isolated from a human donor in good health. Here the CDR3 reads CASSGGFSGNTIYF. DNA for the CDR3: TGTGCCAGTAGCGGCGGGTTCTCTGGAAACACCATATATTTT.